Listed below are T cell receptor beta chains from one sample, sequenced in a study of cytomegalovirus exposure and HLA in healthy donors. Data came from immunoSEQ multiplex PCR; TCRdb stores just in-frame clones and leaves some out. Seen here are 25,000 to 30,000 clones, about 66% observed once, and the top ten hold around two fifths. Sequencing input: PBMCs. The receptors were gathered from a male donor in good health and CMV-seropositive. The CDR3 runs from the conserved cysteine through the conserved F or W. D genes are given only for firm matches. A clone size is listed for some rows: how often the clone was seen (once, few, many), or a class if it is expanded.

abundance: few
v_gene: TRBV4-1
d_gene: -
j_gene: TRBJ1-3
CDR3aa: CASSPWTAGNTIYF
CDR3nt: TGCGCCAGCAGCCCCTGGACAGCTGGAAACACCATATATTTT

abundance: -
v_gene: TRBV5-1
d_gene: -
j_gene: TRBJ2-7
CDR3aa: CASSLGTAWEQYF
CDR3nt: TGCGCCAGCAGCTTGGGGACAGCCTGGGAGCAGTACTTC

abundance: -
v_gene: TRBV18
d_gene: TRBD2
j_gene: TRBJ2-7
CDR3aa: CASSRPSGRFGEQYF
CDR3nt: TGTGCCAGCTCACGCCCAAGCGGGAGGTTCGGCGAGCAGTACTTC

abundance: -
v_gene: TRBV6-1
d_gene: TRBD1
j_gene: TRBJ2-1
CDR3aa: CASSDSGGLKFF
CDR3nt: TGTGCCAGCAGTGACTCAGGGGGCTTGAAGTTCTTC

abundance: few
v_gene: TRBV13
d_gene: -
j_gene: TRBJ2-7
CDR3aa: CASSLKRGNAYEQYF
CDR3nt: TGTGCCAGCAGCTTAAAACGGGGAAATGCCTACGAGCAGTACTTC

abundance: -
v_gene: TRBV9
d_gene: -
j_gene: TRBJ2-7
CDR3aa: CASSSRAYEQYF
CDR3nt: TGTGCCTCAAGTAGTAGAGCCTACGAGCAGTACTTC

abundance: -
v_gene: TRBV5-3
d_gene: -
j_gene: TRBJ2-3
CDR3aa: CARIVLASDTQYF
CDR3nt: TGTGCCAGAATCGTCCTTGCGTCAGATACGCAGTATTTT

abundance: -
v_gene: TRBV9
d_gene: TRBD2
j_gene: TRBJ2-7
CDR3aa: CASSVATSRSYEQYF
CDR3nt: TGTGCCAGCAGCGTAGCGACTAGCCGCTCCTACGAGCAGTACTTC

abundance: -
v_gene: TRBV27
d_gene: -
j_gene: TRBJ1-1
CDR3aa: CASSLGLTGTEAFF
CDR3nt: TGTGCCAGCAGTTTAGGTCTTACGGGGACTGAAGCTTTCTTT

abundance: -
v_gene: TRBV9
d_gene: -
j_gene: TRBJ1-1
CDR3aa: CASSVEPQGMNTEAFF
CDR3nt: TGTGCCAGCAGCGTAGAACCCCAGGGGATGAACACTGAAGCTTTCTTT

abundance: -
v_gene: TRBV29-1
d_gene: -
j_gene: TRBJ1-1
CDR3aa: CSVLGGSAEAFF
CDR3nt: TGCAGCGTTCTTGGGGGGAGCGCTGAAGCTTTCTTT

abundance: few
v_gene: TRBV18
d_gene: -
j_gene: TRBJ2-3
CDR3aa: CASSPTVADTQYF
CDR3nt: TGTGCCAGCTCACCAACGGTAGCCGATACGCAGTATTTT

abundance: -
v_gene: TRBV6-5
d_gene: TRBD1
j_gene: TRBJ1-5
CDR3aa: CASSIGQGGQPQHF
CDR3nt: TGTGCCAGCAGCATCGGACAGGGCGGTCAGCCCCAGCATTTT

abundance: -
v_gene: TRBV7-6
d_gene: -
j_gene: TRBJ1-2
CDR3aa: CASSPGGIFGYTF
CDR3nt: TGTGCCAGCAGCCCAGGAGGTATCTTCGGCTACACCTTC

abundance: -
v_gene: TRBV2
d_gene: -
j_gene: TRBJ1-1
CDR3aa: CASRANTEAFF
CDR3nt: TGTGCCAGCAGAGCGAACACTGAAGCTTTCTTT

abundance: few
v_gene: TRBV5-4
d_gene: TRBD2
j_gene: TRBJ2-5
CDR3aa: CASSPGGALETQYF
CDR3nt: TGTGCCAGCAGCCCCGGGGGGGCCCTTGAGACCCAGTACTTC

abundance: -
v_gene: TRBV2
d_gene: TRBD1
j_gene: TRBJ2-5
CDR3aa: CASSETGNQETQYF
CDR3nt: TGTGCCAGCAGTGAGACAGGGAACCAAGAGACCCAGTACTTC

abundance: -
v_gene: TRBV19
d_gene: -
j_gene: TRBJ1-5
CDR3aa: CASSMDGLKSNQPQHF
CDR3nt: TGTGCCAGTAGTATGGATGGACTTAAGAGCAATCAGCCCCAGCATTTT

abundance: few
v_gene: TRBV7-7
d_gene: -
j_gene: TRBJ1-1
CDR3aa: CASSLQSNTEAFF
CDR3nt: TGTGCCAGCAGCTTACAATCGAACACTGAAGCTTTCTTT

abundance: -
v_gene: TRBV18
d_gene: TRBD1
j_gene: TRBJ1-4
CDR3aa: CASSNGQGKLFF
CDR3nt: TGTGCCAGCTCCAACGGACAGGGGAAACTGTTTTTT

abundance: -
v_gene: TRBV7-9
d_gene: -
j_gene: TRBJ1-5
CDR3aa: CASSPRGNSNQPQHF
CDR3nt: TGTGCCAGCAGTCCGAGGGGGAATAGCAATCAGCCCCAGCATTTT

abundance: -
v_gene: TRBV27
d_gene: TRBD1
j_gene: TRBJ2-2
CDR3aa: CASSHRTGGFSGELFF
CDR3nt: TGTGCCAGCAGTCACCGGACAGGGGGGTTCTCCGGGGAGCTGTTTTTT

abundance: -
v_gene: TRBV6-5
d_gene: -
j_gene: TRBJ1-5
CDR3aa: CASRTTVSTSAQHF
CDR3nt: TGTGCCAGCAGGACGACAGTATCTACGTCCGCCCAGCATTTT

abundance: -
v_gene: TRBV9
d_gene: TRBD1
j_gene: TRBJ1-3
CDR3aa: CASSVATGTNTIYF
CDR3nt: TGTGCCAGCAGCGTGGCGACAGGGACCAACACCATATATTTT

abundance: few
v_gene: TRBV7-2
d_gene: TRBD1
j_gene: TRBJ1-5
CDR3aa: CASSLAGQVNQPQHF
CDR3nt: TGTGCCAGCAGCTTAGCGGGACAGGTAAATCAGCCCCAGCATTTT

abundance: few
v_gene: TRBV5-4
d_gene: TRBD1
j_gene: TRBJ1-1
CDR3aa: CASSWGTGGIVKSTEAFF
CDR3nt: TGTGCCAGCAGCTGGGGTACAGGGGGCATCGTAAAGAGCACTGAAGCTTTCTTT

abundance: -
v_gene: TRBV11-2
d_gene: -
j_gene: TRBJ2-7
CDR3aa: CASSSDYLHEQYF
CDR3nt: TGTGCCAGCAGCTCGGACTACCTTCACGAGCAGTACTTC

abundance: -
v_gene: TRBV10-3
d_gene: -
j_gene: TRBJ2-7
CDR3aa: CAISDGLADHEQYF
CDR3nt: TGTGCCATCAGTGACGGGCTAGCCGACCACGAGCAGTACTTC

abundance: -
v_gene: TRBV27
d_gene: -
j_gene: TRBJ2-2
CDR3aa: CASSPYRVVGSGELFF
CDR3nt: TGTGCCAGCAGTCCGTACAGGGTCGTCGGGTCCGGGGAGCTGTTTTTT